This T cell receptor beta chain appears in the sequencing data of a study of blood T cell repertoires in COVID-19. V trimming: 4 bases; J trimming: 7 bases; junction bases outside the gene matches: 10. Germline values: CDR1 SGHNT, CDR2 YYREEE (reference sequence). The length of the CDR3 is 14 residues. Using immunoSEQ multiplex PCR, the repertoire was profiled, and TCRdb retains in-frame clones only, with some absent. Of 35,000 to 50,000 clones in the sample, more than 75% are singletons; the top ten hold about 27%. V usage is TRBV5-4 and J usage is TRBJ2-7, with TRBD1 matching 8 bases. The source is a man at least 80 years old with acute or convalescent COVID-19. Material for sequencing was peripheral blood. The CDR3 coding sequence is TGTGCCAGCAGCCCCCAGCAGGGGGCACGAGAGCAGTACTTC. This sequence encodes CASSPQQGAREQYF. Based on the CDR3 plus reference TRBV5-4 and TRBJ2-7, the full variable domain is ETGVTQSPTHLIKTRGQQVTLRCSSQSGHNTVSWYQQALGQGPQFIFQYYREEENGRGNFPPRFSGLQFPNYSSELNVNALELDDSALYLCASSPQQGAREQYFGPGTRLTVT.